A selection of T cell receptor beta chains follows, all from one sample in a study of shared clonotypes between healthy human individuals. Sequencing used immunoSEQ multiplex PCR; TCRdb keeps in-frame clones, though not all of them. The sample shows some 2 million clones, approximately 95% of them seen only once. The sequencing input was naive CD8+ T cells sorted from blood. The source of these receptors is a man younger than 35 in good health. The conserved cysteine and the conserved F or W are not part of the CDR3 here. D genes are given only for firm matches.

cdr3_aa	cdr3_length	d_call	v_call	j_call
ASSLDRGYEQY	11	NA	TRBV5-1	TRBJ2-7
ASSGESSGYGYT	12	NA	TRBV5-1	TRBJ1-2
ASSLINQETQY	11	NA	TRBV7-9	TRBJ2-5
AISGDRGLGYGYT	13	TRBD1	TRBV10-3	TRBJ1-2
ASSLSGRDGYT	11	NA	TRBV5-1	TRBJ1-2
ASSFGPNWNTEAF	13	NA	TRBV5-1	TRBJ1-1
ASSDTSPNTGELF	13	NA	TRBV2	TRBJ2-2
ASSETPIGDQPQH	13	NA	TRBV6-1	TRBJ1-5
ASSYLGDGYT	10	NA	TRBV6-5	TRBJ1-2
ASSLGTGTGNTEAF	14	TRBD1	TRBV27	TRBJ1-1
ASSLDDRGIEAF	12	TRBD1	TRBV5-1	TRBJ1-1
ATRPDRGLTEAF	12	TRBD1	TRBV15	TRBJ1-1
ASSLAPWGDTEAF	13	NA	TRBV7-2	TRBJ1-1
AYELAGFLDTGELF	14	TRBD2	TRBV30	TRBJ2-2
ASSSDSTDTQY	11	NA	TRBV7-8	TRBJ2-3
AGRTGVAGELF	11	TRBD1	TRBV6-1	TRBJ2-2
ASSHLDREKETQY	13	TRBD1	TRBV4-1	TRBJ2-5
ASSPDGYNEQF	11	NA	TRBV9	TRBJ2-1
ASSEAGGNIQY	11	NA	TRBV6-1	TRBJ2-4
ASSLGGVFIEQY	12	NA	TRBV14	TRBJ2-7
ASSLYAGANVLT	12	NA	TRBV7-8	TRBJ2-6
ASSTGAASEKLF	12	NA	TRBV28	TRBJ1-4
ASSEVTGEIYGYT	13	TRBD1	TRBV25-1	TRBJ1-2
ASSYGGGQEQPQH	13	NA	TRBV6-6	TRBJ1-5
ASSHTLGISPLH	12	NA	TRBV7-9	TRBJ1-6
ASSSRTGGDRGYEQY	15	NA	TRBV21-1	TRBJ2-7
ASGAVHQETQY	11	NA	TRBV19	TRBJ2-5
ASSRDRGYEQY	11	TRBD1	TRBV7-8	TRBJ2-7
AWSVGTDQETQY	12	TRBD1	TRBV30	TRBJ2-5
SVEGRAYNEQF	11	TRBD2	TRBV29-1	TRBJ2-1
ASSPSGLTYEQY	12	NA	TRBV27	TRBJ2-7
ASSQVWREVKTQY	13	TRBD2	TRBV4-3	TRBJ2-5
AWSDLGETQY	10	NA	TRBV30	TRBJ2-5
ASSVAGHPVDEQY	13	NA	TRBV9	TRBJ2-7
ASSLLGARTEAF	12	NA	TRBV27	TRBJ1-1
ASSVAGDRPGELF	13	TRBD2	TRBV2	TRBJ2-2
ASSLESYTEAF	11	NA	TRBV5-4	TRBJ1-1
ASGDYGYT	8	NA	TRBV19	TRBJ1-2
ASSQDGRGGEETQY	14	TRBD2	TRBV4-1	TRBJ2-5
ASSFPGPMKPNYGYT	15	NA	TRBV7-9	TRBJ1-2
ASSYGLGQGDTEAF	14	TRBD1	TRBV7-6	TRBJ1-1
ASSLDRPGGFDKTQY	15	TRBD1	TRBV7-2	TRBJ2-5
ASSPYRDFTQY	11	NA	TRBV14	TRBJ2-5
ASSVAGGVETYEQY	14	TRBD2	TRBV9	TRBJ2-7
ASSLGGSIHEQY	12	NA	TRBV19	TRBJ2-7
ASSLPEGAYNEQF	13	NA	TRBV28	TRBJ2-1
ASSLAQVSSGNTIY	14	NA	TRBV5-1	TRBJ1-3
ASQGQLDEETQY	12	NA	TRBV10-2	TRBJ2-5
ASSQESRTEAF	11	NA	TRBV14	TRBJ1-1